The 24 T cell receptor beta chains listed next were all sequenced from one sample in a study of blood T cell repertoires in COVID-19. Using immunoSEQ multiplex PCR, the repertoire was profiled, and TCRdb retains in-frame clones only, with some absent. The sample holds under 300,000 clones, about nine tenths seen once. Material for sequencing was PBMCs or T cells enriched from blood (not recorded which). These receptors were collected from a woman between 40 and 55 years old with acute COVID-19.

This sequence joins TRBV7-9 and TRBJ1-4; 7 positions agree with TRBD1. The CDR3 has 14 amino acids. The V and J ends lost 6 bases and 6 bases, in that order; junction bases with no gene match: 7. From germline, CDR1 is SEHNR and CDR2 FQNEAQ (reference sequence). CDR3 nucleotide sequence: TGTGCCAGCAGTGACAGGGTCGGCTATGAAAAACTGTTTTTT. Its protein is CASSDRVGYEKLFF.

The chain links TRBV25-1 to TRBJ1-4; 10 bases are shared with TRBD1. V was clipped by 6 bases and J by 10 bases; unmatched bases: 8. The CDR3 totals 14 residues. The germline CDR1 and CDR2 sequences are MGHDK and SYGVNS. This chain's CDR3 is CASSLTGGLRKLFF. The CDR3 bases are TGTGCCAGCAGCTTGACAGGGGGCTTAAGAAAACTGTTTTTT.

This clone was detected once. The chain links TRBV30 to TRBJ2-3; D may be TRBD1 (5 bases). Trimming took 5 bases from V and 3 from J, leaving 18 bases between them. The CDR3 spans 15 residues. Germline CDR1 and CDR2: GTSNPN and SVGIG (reference sequence). The CDR3 nucleotides are TGTGCCTGGGACAGCCCCGAACGCTATACAGATACGCAGTATTTT. Protein: CAWDSPERYTDTQYF.

CDR3 sequence reads: CASSLGGLGEKLFF. The CDR3 DNA reads as TGCGCCAGCAGCTTGGGGGGCCTGGGGGAAAAACTGTTTTTT. The rearrangement joins TRBV5-1 to TRBJ1-4, with D maybe TRBD1 (5 bases). CDR3 length: 14 residues. The germline V gene encodes CDR1 SGHRS and CDR2 YFSETQ. V was shortened by 0 bases and J by 8 bases, with 11 bases between the two germline ends.

This chain uses TRBV2 with TRBJ2-5; D gene uncertain. The CDR3 length is 14 residues. In germline, CDR1 is SNHLY, CDR2 FYNNEI. V was pared by 2 bases and J by 6 bases, with 13 bases between. The CDR3 spells CASSEQVVGKTQYF. CDR3 coding DNA: TGTGCCAGCAGTGAACAGGTCGTAGGAAAGACCCAGTACTTC.

The chain has TRBV7-6 and TRBJ2-2; D is unclear. The V end lost 1 base, the J end lost 7 bases, and 7 bases lay between the germline ends. This CDR3 is 13 amino acids long. Germline V gene data show CDR1 as SGHVS and CDR2 as FNYEAQ. The CDR3 loop reads CASSLGEDGELFF. The CDR3 DNA sequence: TGTGCCAGCAGCTTAGGCGAGGACGGGGAGCTGTTTTTT.

The chain is built from TRBV28 and TRBJ1-2, with 8 positions matching TRBD1. The germline gives CDR1 MDHEN, CDR2 SYDVKM. V shed 4 bases and J 4 bases; nucleotides not matched to a gene: 5. The CDR3 sequence is 14 residues long. CDR3 protein: CASSSPDRAYGYTF. CDR3 in DNA: TGTGCCAGCAGTTCCCCGGACAGGGCCTATGGCTACACCTTC.

J is TRBJ2-7 and V is TRBV7-9, with 8 positions matching TRBD2. The ends lost 5 bases at V and 2 bases at J; junction bases unmatched: 8. Germline CDR1 and CDR2: SEHNR and FQNEAQ (reference sequence). The CDR3 runs to 15 residues. CDR3 sequence: CASSPVVGGAYEQYF. In DNA form, the CDR3 reads TGTGCCAGCAGCCCCGTGGTCGGGGGGGCCTACGAGCAGTACTTC.

The chain couples TRBV12-3 or TRBV12-4 to TRBJ2-5; possible D gene TRBD2, 5 bases. The V gene lost 5 bases and the J gene lost 5 bases, with 9 bases spanning the gap. The CDR3 consists of 12 residues. CDR3 DNA: TGTGCCAGCAGTACTAGTATTGAGACCCAGTACTTC. Protein sequence: CASSTSIETQYF.

The V call is TRBV5-1, the J call TRBJ2-2; 10 nucleotides agree with TRBD2. V gave up 2 bases and J gave up 1 base; unmatched junction bases: 2. The length of the CDR3 is 16 residues. Germline values: CDR1 SGHRS, CDR2 YFSETQ. CDR3 residues: CASSLLAGRNTGELFF. CDR3 nucleotide sequence: TGCGCCAGCAGCTTACTAGCGGGGCGGAACACCGGGGAGCTGTTTTTT.

The V and J genes are TRBV25-1 and TRBJ1-1; D remains unclear. Trimming stripped 3 bases from V and 3 bases from J, with 17 bases between. There are 16 residues in the CDR3. Germline V gene sequence: CDR1 MGHDK, CDR2 SYGVNS. The CDR3 region is CASSDQQGLGHTEAFF. CDR3 in DNA: TGTGCCAGCAGTGACCAACAAGGACTAGGGCACACTGAAGCTTTCTTT.

V usage is TRBV27 and J usage is TRBJ1-6; 8 bases match TRBD1. The CDR3 runs 18 residues. From germline, CDR1 is MNHEY and CDR2 SMNVEV (reference sequence). With 4 bases clipped from V and 0 bases from J, the junction kept 8 bases outside the gene matches. The CDR3 DNA sequence: TGTGCCAGCAGTTATCGCGGACAGGGTAGCTCCTATAATTCACCCCTCCACTTT. Translated, it gives CASSYRGQGSSYNSPLHF.

V gene TRBV29-1 combines with J gene TRBJ1-5, with 11 bases identical to TRBD1. Trimming cost V 7 bases and J 3 bases; bases outside gene matches: 5. The CDR3 covers 14 residues. Germline V gene data show CDR1 as SQVTM and CDR2 as ANQGSEA. Here the CDR3 reads CSAGTGGPNQPQHF. In nucleotides, the CDR3 is TGCAGCGCCGGGACAGGGGGGCCCAATCAGCCCCAGCATTTT.

This chain links TRBV11-2 with TRBJ2-5, with 8 positions matching TRBD2. The CDR3 has 15 residues. The germline V gene encodes CDR1 SGHAT and CDR2 FQNNGV. Trimming cost V 4 bases and J 4 bases; bases outside gene matches: 8. The CDR3 reads CASSYVTGGTETQYF. CDR3 bases: TGTGCCAGCAGCTACGTAACGGGGGGGACAGAGACCCAGTACTTC.

V and J are TRBV27 and TRBJ2-1, with D possibly TRBD2 on 6 matching bases. V lost 6 bases and J lost 14, with 14 bases in between. The CDR3 contains 11 residues. The V gene's germline CDR1 is MNHEY and CDR2 SMNVEV (reference sequence). DNA of the CDR3: TGTGCCAGCAGGTCTAATAGGGAGGAGTTCTTC. Residues: CASRSNREEFF.

The chain carries TRBV5-1 and TRBJ1-6, with D hard to call. Between the trimmed V and J ends, which lost 2 bases and 7 bases, there was a span of 4 bases. This CDR3 is 12 amino acids long. Germline lookup yields CDR1 SGHRS and CDR2 YFSETQ. CDR3 amino acids: CASSFQNSPLHF. The CDR3 DNA follows: TGCGCCAGCAGCTTCCAGAATTCACCCCTCCACTTT.

This clone was found once. This chain connects TRBV2 to TRBJ1-1; D is unresolved. The CDR3 is made up of 15 amino acids. Trimming cost V 4 bases and J 0 bases, with 12 bases left between them. Germline lookup yields CDR1 SNHLY and CDR2 FYNNEI. The DNA of the CDR3 is TGTGCCAGCAGTGGGGAAGGCGGGATGAACACTGAAGCTTTCTTT. This codes for CASSGEGGMNTEAFF.

The V gene is TRBV11-3, the J gene TRBJ1-1; no reliable D call. There are 15 residues in the CDR3. V was trimmed by 3 bases and J by 5 bases, leaving 16 bases between them. CDR1 SGHNT and CDR2 YENEEA come from the germline V gene. The CDR3 bases are TGTGCCAGCAGCTTGTTCGGGGAGGGTCGGACTGAAGCTTTCTTT. It yields the protein CASSLFGEGRTEAFF. Filled out from reference TRBV11-3 and TRBJ1-1, the complete variable domain reads EAGVVQSPRYKIIEKKQPVAFWCNPISGHNTLYWYLQNLGQGPELLIRYENEEAVDDSQLPKDRFSAERLKGVDSTLKIQPAELGDSAVYLCASSLFGEGRTEAFFGQGTRLTVV.

This chain uses TRBV30 with TRBJ1-3, with a tentative D call TRBD1 (5 bases). This CDR3 comprises 16 residues. From germline, CDR1 is GTSNPN and CDR2 SVGIG (reference sequence). Trimming took 5 bases from V and 0 from J, leaving 17 bases between them. The CDR3 reads CAWSTTERDSGNTIYF. DNA for the CDR3: TGTGCCTGGTCGACGACAGAGCGAGACTCTGGAAACACCATATATTTT.

The CDR3 protein is CASSSLDRGANGYTF. The CDR3 DNA reads TGTGCCAGCAGCTCCCTGGACAGAGGGGCCAATGGCTACACCTTC. V usage is TRBV5-6 and J usage is TRBJ1-2, with D maybe TRBD1 (6 bases). Trimming shortened V by 3 bases and J by 6 bases, and 18 bases separated the two germline ends. Per germline, CDR1 SGHDT and CDR2 YYEEEE. The CDR3 loop spans 15 amino acids.

This clone appeared once. The chain is built from TRBV19 and TRBJ2-7; TRBD2 matches at 7 bases. The junction had 11 bases not matched to a gene; V was cut back by 5 bases and J by 1 base. The V gene's germline CDR1 is LNHDA and CDR2 SQIVND (reference sequence). The CDR3 spans 16 residues. The CDR3 nucleotides are TGTGCCAGTAGTTCCCCGGGGGGTCCTCATTCCTACGAGCAGTACTTC. Amino acids: CASSSPGGPHSYEQYF.

The chain combines TRBV7-2 with TRBJ1-1; 12 bases match TRBD1. The V gene's germline CDR1 is SGHTA and CDR2 FQGNSA. This CDR3 region has 18 residues. With 6 bases clipped from V and 1 base from J, the junction kept 12 bases outside the gene matches. CDR3 DNA: TGTGCCAGCAGGTCTCGGGGGACAGGGGGCCGAGGGAACACTGAAGCTTTCTTT. This encodes CASRSRGTGGRGNTEAFF.

CDR3 sequence (DNA): TGTGCCAGTAGTATAGGCCTTGCGGGAGTTACTAACTATGGCTACACCTTC. Its translation: CASSIGLAGVTNYGYTF. The chain joins TRBV19 to TRBJ1-2; D ambiguous. This CDR3 region has 17 residues. Germline V gene lookup returns CDR1 LNHDA and CDR2 SQIVND (reference sequence). V was cut by 1 base and J by 0 bases, with 15 bases left in between.

The CDR3 DNA is TGTGCCATCAGAGTAGCAGGACAGGGAGACACTGAAGCTTTCTTT. This codes for CAIRVAGQGDTEAFF. The chain carries TRBV10-3 and TRBJ1-1; 8 bases align to TRBD1. Germline CDR1 is ENHRY and CDR2 is SYGVKD. Germline trimming cut 6 bases from V and 3 bases from J; bases unmatched to any gene: 9. The CDR3 has 15 amino acids.